The source of this TCR beta chain is a study of CD4 T cells in relation to SARS-CoV-2 and coronaviruses. For this clone: The antigen is undetermined.

V gave up 2 bases and J gave up 5 bases, with 12 bases separating them. This CDR3 comprises 14 residues. Germline V gene sequence: CDR1 SGHVS, CDR2 FQNEAQ. The repertoire was sequenced with immunoSEQ multiplex PCR; TCRdb's copy has only in-frame clones and lacks some. In the table there are 43,000 or so clones, approximately 80% of which are singletons. This rearrangement joins TRBV7-8 to TRBJ1-1; tentative D call: TRBD1 (6 bases). The specimen sequenced was naive CD4+ T cells from PBMCs, cultured in vitro. Stated subset: naive CD4+ T cells isolated by negative enrichment. This receptor was identified in an adult with COVID-19. The CDR3 region is CASSLTGSGTEAFF. CDR3 DNA sequence: TGTGCCAGCAGCTTAACAGGGTCAGGGACTGAAGCTTTCTTT.